The entry below describes one T cell receptor (beta chain). This record comes from a study of blood T cell repertoires in COVID-19. The study drew participants aged about 18 to 95 years from some 24 US areas. Profiled with immunoSEQ multiplex PCR; TCRdb holds only in-frame clones, not every one. The sample contains approximately 200,000 clones, approximately 90% of which appear only once. The sequence was obtained from a young man who had recovered from COVID-19. Sample: PBMCs or T cells enriched from blood (not recorded which).

The CDR3 sequence: CATRQSYNSPLHF. DNA of the CDR3: TGTGCCACACGACAGTCCTATAATTCACCCCTCCACTTT. This chain links TRBV6-5 with TRBJ1-6; D is possibly TRBD1 (5 bases). V was trimmed by 10 bases and J by 1 base, leaving 8 bases between them. This CDR3 spans 13 amino acids. CDR1 and CDR2 from the germline V gene are MNHEY and SVGAGI.